These T cell receptor beta chains were read from a single sample in a study of blood T cell repertoires in COVID-19. Only in-frame clones appear in the TCRdb table, and some are missing; sequencing was by immunoSEQ multiplex PCR. The sample yields a few hundred thousand clones, around 85% seen once. Sequences were obtained from PBMCs or T cells enriched from blood (not recorded which). These TCRs come from a woman in her thirties or forties with acute COVID-19. Both conserved end residues are part of each CDR3. D genes are given only for firm matches. A clone size is listed for some rows: how often the clone was seen (once, few, many), or a class if it is expanded.

J gene,clone size,V gene,D gene,CDR3 protein,CDR3 DNA
TRBJ1-1,NA,TRBV2,NA,CASSENQGWAFF,TGTGCCAGCAGTGAAAATCAGGGATGGGCTTTCTTT
TRBJ1-5,NA,TRBV28,NA,CASSLGTGWGQPQHF,TGTGCCAGCAGTTTAGGTACAGGGTGGGGGCAGCCCCAGCATTTT
TRBJ1-4,NA,TRBV2,TRBD1,CASSDLGTGGLGEKLFF,TGTGCCAGCAGTGATCTAGGGACAGGGGGTCTGGGCGAAAAACTGTTTTTT
TRBJ1-1,NA,TRBV29-1,NA,CSVRRVNTEAFF,TGCAGCGTTAGGCGGGTGAACACTGAAGCTTTCTTT
TRBJ2-5,NA,TRBV6-5,NA,CASRLGGAATQYF,TGTGCCAGCAGGTTGGGAGGAGCTGCGACCCAGTACTTC
TRBJ2-7,NA,TRBV9,TRBD1,CASSVGDRGYEQYF,TGTGCCAGCAGCGTAGGAGACAGGGGATACGAGCAGTACTTC
TRBJ2-1,NA,TRBV12-3/TRBV12-4,NA,CASRAVVNNEQFF,TGTGCCAGCAGGGCCGTGGTCAACAATGAGCAGTTCTTC
TRBJ2-7,NA,TRBV18,TRBD2,CASSMTSGGFYEQYF,TGTGCCAGCTCGATGACTAGCGGGGGATTCTACGAGCAGTACTTC
TRBJ1-6,NA,TRBV19,NA,CASSIPGVNSPLHF,TGTGCCAGTAGTATTCCCGGGGTCAATTCACCCCTCCACTTT
TRBJ1-1,NA,TRBV27,TRBD1,CASSLWTGGRHTEAFF,TGTGCCAGCAGTTTATGGACAGGGGGGAGGCACACTGAAGCTTTCTTT
TRBJ1-6,NA,TRBV7-3,NA,CASSLMASNSPLHF,TGTGCCAGCAGCTTAATGGCCTCTAATTCACCCCTCCACTTT
TRBJ1-5,NA,TRBV18,TRBD1,CASSQIDRDQPQHF,TGTGCCAGCTCACAAATTGACAGGGATCAGCCCCAGCATTTT
TRBJ2-1,NA,TRBV28,NA,CASSTVWALGNEQFF,TGTGCCAGCAGTACCGTTTGGGCGCTCGGCAATGAGCAGTTCTTC
TRBJ2-7,NA,TRBV2,TRBD2,CASRPWTSGSNEQYF,TGTGCCAGCAGGCCTTGGACTAGCGGGAGCAACGAGCAGTACTTC
TRBJ1-4,NA,TRBV7-2,TRBD1,CASSLVDRGKLFF,TGTGCCAGCAGCTTAGTGGACAGGGGAAAACTGTTTTTT
TRBJ2-1,NA,TRBV9,TRBD1,CASSSRTGQQFF,TGTGCCAGCAGCTCACGGACAGGCCAGCAGTTCTTC
TRBJ2-1,NA,TRBV21-1,NA,CASSKVRPNVGHDSYNEQFF,TGTGCCAGCAGCAAAGTCCGGCCCAACGTGGGACACGACTCCTACAATGAGCAGTTCTTC
TRBJ1-2,few,TRBV19,NA,CASSPQQSGPYTF,TGTGCCAGTAGTCCTCAACAATCTGGGCCCTACACCTTC
TRBJ1-2,NA,TRBV10-3,TRBD1,CAIREDRGHYGYTF,TGTGCCATTCGAGAGGACAGGGGCCACTATGGCTACACCTTC
TRBJ2-2,NA,TRBV27,NA,CASSLGPNTGELFF,TGTGCCAGCAGTTTGGGGCCCAACACCGGGGAGCTGTTTTTT
TRBJ1-6,once,TRBV6-1,NA,CASSAQGVGINSPLHF,TGTGCCAGCAGTGCCCAAGGGGTGGGGATCAATTCACCCCTCCACTTT
TRBJ1-3,NA,TRBV19,TRBD1,CASSIERWDSNSGNTIYF,TGTGCCAGTAGTATAGAACGTTGGGACAGCAACTCTGGAAACACCATATATTTT
TRBJ1-1,once,TRBV5-1,NA,CASGRELNTEAFF,TGCGCCAGCGGAAGGGAGTTGAACACTGAAGCTTTCTTT
TRBJ2-5,NA,TRBV20-1,NA,CSAREGGPQYF,TGCAGTGCTAGAGAGGGCGGGCCCCAGTACTTC
TRBJ2-5,NA,TRBV2,TRBD1,CASSVLGQVGETQYF,TGTGCCAGCAGTGTACTCGGACAGGTTGGCGAGACCCAGTACTTC
TRBJ1-3,few,TRBV10-1,NA,CASSDSTEPWERSSGNTIYF,TGCGCCAGCAGTGATAGTACAGAACCCTGGGAGAGGAGCTCTGGAAACACCATATATTTT
TRBJ2-3,NA,TRBV5-1,NA,CASSLAAADENTQYF,TGCGCCAGCAGCTTGGCTGCGGCCGATGAAAATACGCAGTATTTT
TRBJ2-5,NA,TRBV5-1,NA,CASSNSGGETQYF,TGCGCCAGCAGCAATTCCGGGGGAGAGACCCAGTACTTC
TRBJ2-5,NA,TRBV4-2,NA,CASSQYSRRGEVGETQYF,TGTGCCAGCAGCCAATATAGTCGGCGCGGGGAGGTTGGAGAGACCCAGTACTTC
TRBJ2-1,NA,TRBV3-1/TRBV3-2,TRBD2,CASSPTSGAYNEQFF,TGTGCCAGCAGCCCCACTAGCGGGGCCTACAATGAGCAGTTCTTC
TRBJ1-3,NA,TRBV9,NA,CASSVGRAPGNTIYF,TGTGCCAGCAGCGTAGGGAGGGCGCCCGGAAACACCATATATTTT
TRBJ2-5,NA,TRBV4-1,TRBD2,CASSQDVGLGSKTQYF,TGCGCCAGCAGCCAAGACGTGGGACTAGGTTCGAAGACCCAGTACTTC
TRBJ1-1,NA,TRBV2,TRBD1,CASSDWRDREAFF,TGTGCCAGCAGTGATTGGAGGGACAGGGAAGCTTTCTTT
TRBJ1-2,NA,TRBV5-4,TRBD1,CASRLTGASYGYTF,TGTGCCAGCAGGTTGACAGGGGCCAGCTATGGCTACACCTTC
TRBJ2-2,NA,TRBV9,NA,CASSVGPRVGTANTGELFF,TGTGCCAGCAGCGTAGGACCGCGGGTAGGGACTGCGAACACCGGGGAGCTGTTTTTT